This TCR beta chain was captured in a study of blood T cell repertoires in COVID-19. As for the study in general: Some COVID-19 samples were acute and others convalescent; all came from the United States, Italy and Spain. The cDNA or gDNA used as material had been derived from T cells, B-cell-depleted T cells, or PBMCs.

In the original processing: Estimation of nucleated cell counts was performed using reference gene primer amplification. The protocol was immunoSEQ multiplex PCR, while the TCRdb copy is restricted to in-frame clones and leaves out a portion. The DNA gave D and trimming, while V, J and clone size come from that table. The sample has 200,000 to 250,000 clones; approximately 90% are singletons. From germline, CDR1 is SGDLS and CDR2 YYNGEE. The CDR3 runs 14 residues. V was trimmed by 4 bases and J by 2 bases, leaving 12 bases between them. The receptor comes from a woman aged 18-30 years who had recovered from COVID-19. The chain employs TRBV9 and TRBJ1-2; the D is unclear. Sequencing used peripheral blood. The CDR3: CASSPTSGNYGYTF. The CDR3 DNA is TGTGCCAGCAGCCCAACGTCGGGGAACTATGGCTACACCTTC.